The entry that follows covers one T cell receptor (beta chain) sequence. The antigen is unknown. Per germline, CDR1 SGDLS and CDR2 YYNGEE. The V gene end was trimmed by 0 bases and the J gene end by 7 bases; junction bases not matched to a gene: 5. This CDR3 comprises 15 residues. These data belong to a study of cytomegalovirus exposure and HLA in healthy donors. Regarding the study as a whole: It was reported that the classifier diagnosed cytomegalovirus status with high specificity and sensitivity in both the original and validation cohorts. An apparent linkage of common viral pathogens to several of the most significant clusters emerged in a later analysis. In a later analysis, most CMV-associated TCR beta chains appeared HLA-restricted. Roughly 170 TCR beta chains were listed as cytomegalovirus-associated.

The PCR ran on 60 Vbeta and 13 Jbeta primers. Data came from immunoSEQ multiplex PCR; TCRdb stores just in-frame clones and leaves some out. This sample has around 150,000 clones, with 60% to 80% found just once. The sequenced material came from PBMCs. The clonotype was recovered from a male donor in good health and CMV-seronegative. The gene calls are TRBV9 and TRBJ1-4; 8 nucleotides line up with TRBD1. The CDR3 sequence is CASSVDVTGAEKLFF. The DNA for the CDR3 is TGTGCCAGCAGCGTAGATGTGACAGGGGCTGAAAAACTGTTTTTT.